This T cell receptor beta chain is from a study of blood T cell repertoires in COVID-19. Study at large: Nucleic acid was either cDNA or gDNA, and it came from T cells, B-cell-depleted T cells, or PBMCs.

The repertoire was sequenced with immunoSEQ multiplex PCR; TCRdb's copy has only in-frame clones and lacks some. The sample holds 120,000 or so clones; around 80% are singletons and the top ten take under 3%. This clone was seen a single time. Germline assignment: CDR1 PRHDT and CDR2 FYEKMQ (reference sequence). This CDR3 has 17 amino acids. V was trimmed by 5 bases and J by 3 bases, leaving 22 bases between them. The material sequenced was peripheral blood. The TCR comes from a man aged 50 or older with acute or convalescent COVID-19. This chain uses TRBV13 with TRBJ1-2; weak D call: TRBD1 (6 bases). The CDR3 is CASSPGITGGSYYGYTF. CDR3 in DNA: TGTGCCAGCAGCCCAGGGATTACTGGGGGCAGCTACTATGGCTACACCTTC.